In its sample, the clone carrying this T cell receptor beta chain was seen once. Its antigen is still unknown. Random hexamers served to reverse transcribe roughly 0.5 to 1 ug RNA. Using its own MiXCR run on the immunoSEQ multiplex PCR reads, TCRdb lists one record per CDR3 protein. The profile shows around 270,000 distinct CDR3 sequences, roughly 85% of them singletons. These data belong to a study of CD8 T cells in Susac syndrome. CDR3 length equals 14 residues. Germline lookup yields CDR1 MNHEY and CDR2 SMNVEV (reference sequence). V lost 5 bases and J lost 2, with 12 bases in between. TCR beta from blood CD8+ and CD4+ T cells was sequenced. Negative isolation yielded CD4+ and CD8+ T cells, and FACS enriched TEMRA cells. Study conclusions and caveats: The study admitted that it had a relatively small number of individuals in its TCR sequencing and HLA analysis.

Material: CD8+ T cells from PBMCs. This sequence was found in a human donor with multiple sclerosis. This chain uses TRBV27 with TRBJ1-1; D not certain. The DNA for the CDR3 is TGTGCCAGCAGTCCTCTAGGGTCTAACACTGAAGCTTTCTTT. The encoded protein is CASSPLGSNTEAFF.